Presented here are 25 T cell receptor beta chains from one specimen sequenced in a study of T cells after yellow fever vaccination. TCRdb passed the 5' RACE reads through MiXCR, listing each CDR3 protein once. The data show a few hundred thousand distinct CDR3 sequences, around 7% seen once. Sequenced here: CD4+ T cells sorted from PBMCs, sampled 15 days after the yellow fever booster vaccination. All receptors derive from a man aged 25-40 years who received the YFV17D yellow fever vaccine.

This clonotype has just a few counts. The chain carries TRBV18 and TRBJ1-1, with 7 positions matching TRBD1. The CDR3 is 14 residues long. V lost 5 bases to trimming and J lost 1 base; unmatched junction nucleotides: 4. Per germline, CDR1 KGHSH and CDR2 LQKENI. CDR3: CASSFGDRNTEAFF. CDR3 nucleotide sequence: TGTGCCAGCTCATTTGGGGACAGGAACACTGAAGCTTTCTTT.

The DNA of the CDR3 is TGTGCCAGCGGCCCAGGGGCAACTAATGAAAAACTGTTTTTT. Protein sequence: CASGPGATNEKLFF. This chain joins TRBV6-6 and TRBJ1-4; possible D gene TRBD1, 6 bases. Trimming stripped 8 bases from V and 0 bases from J, with 10 bases between. The germline V gene encodes CDR1 MNHNY and CDR2 SVGAGI (reference sequence). The CDR3 length is 14 residues.

Many counts were recorded for this clonotype. The V gene is TRBV20-1, the J gene TRBJ2-3; 10 bases match TRBD2. CDR1 is DFQATT, CDR2 SNEGSKA, per germline (reference sequence). J was trimmed by 2 bases and V by 6 bases; bases with no gene match: 11. The CDR3 is 16 amino acids. The CDR3 is CSAADLAGVYTDTQYF. In nucleotides, the CDR3 is TGCAGTGCCGCCGATCTAGCGGGAGTTTACACAGATACGCAGTATTTT.

This clonotype was recorded at least ten times. The CDR3 DNA follows: TGTGCCAGCAGCTTGGCAGTTCTAGCGGAAATTAGCACAGATACGCAGTATTTT. Translated, it gives CASSLAVLAEISTDTQYF. The rearrangement uses TRBV5-5 and TRBJ2-3; 7 nucleotides agree with TRBD2. Losses at the gene ends were 0 bases for V and 0 bases for J; bases not matched to a gene: 10. CDR3 length equals 18 residues. Germline V CDR1 and CDR2: SGHKS, YYEKEE (reference sequence). The full variable domain, in which reference TRBV5-5 and TRBJ2-3 provide the parts outside the CDR3, is DAGVTQSPTHLIKTRGQQVTLRCSPISGHKSVSWYQQVLGQGPQFIFQYYEKEERGRGNFPDRFSARQFPNYSSELNVNALLLGDSALYLCASSLAVLAEISTDTQYFGPGTRLTVL.

In its sample, this clonotype was seen a few times. The chain carries TRBV5-1 and TRBJ2-1; 7 nucleotides match TRBD2. The CDR3 covers 16 residues. J lost 7 bases, V lost 4 bases, and 14 bases had no gene match. Per germline, CDR1 SGHRS and CDR2 YFSETQ. The CDR3 protein is CASSQAAGVDRNEQFF. CDR3 nucleotide sequence: TGCGCCAGCAGCCAGGCGGCGGGAGTCGATAGGAATGAGCAGTTCTTC.

This chain uses TRBV30 with TRBJ2-1; 10 bases are a match to TRBD2. CDR3 size: 14 residues. V dropped 0 bases and J dropped 9; count of bases not matched to a gene: 5. Germline CDR1 and CDR2: GTSNPN and SVGIG (reference sequence). CDR3 bases: TGTGCCTGGAGTGTCCTAGCGGGAGAGGGTGAGCAGTTCTTC. Residues: CAWSVLAGEGEQFF.

This clonotype was seen more than once but under ten times. The rearrangement joins TRBV28 to TRBJ2-7; D not certain. This CDR3 is 12 amino acids long. Germline V gene sequence: CDR1 MDHEN, CDR2 SYDVKM. V was cut by 6 bases and J by 6 bases, with 12 bases left in between. CDR3 in amino acids: CASRPPSGEQYF. The CDR3 DNA reads as TGTGCCAGCAGACCCCCGAGTGGCGAGCAGTACTTC.

The CDR3 here is CASRPQPGQGADEQYF. The CDR3 DNA reads TGTGCCAGCAGGCCTCAACCGGGACAGGGGGCGGACGAGCAGTACTTC. The rearrangement joins TRBV6-1 to TRBJ2-7; 12 bases fit TRBD1. This CDR3 is 16 amino acids long. In germline, CDR1 is MNHNS, CDR2 SASEGT. The V gene end was trimmed by 6 bases and the J gene end by 5 bases; junction bases not matched to a gene: 11.

Regarding this clonotype: A read error may produce the germline difference seen at one junction end. This chain's CDR3 is CRARAPGQGRLAGTDTQYF. DNA of the CDR3: TGCAGGGCTAGAGCTCCGGGACAGGGCCGGCTAGCGGGCACAGATACGCAGTATTTT. This rearrangement joins TRBV20-1 to TRBJ2-3; 9 bases map to TRBD1. Germline V gives CDR1 DFQATT, CDR2 SNEGSKA (reference sequence). The CDR3 loop spans 19 amino acids.

The chain recombines TRBV7-2 with TRBJ2-3; 11 bases are shared with TRBD2. V dropped 3 bases and J dropped 6; count of bases not matched to a gene: 5. The CDR3 runs to 15 residues. From germline, CDR1 is SGHTA and CDR2 FQGNSA. CDR3 sequence: CASSFQIAGGDTQYF. The CDR3 region has the DNA TGTGCCAGCAGCTTTCAAATAGCGGGAGGGGATACGCAGTATTTT.

DNA for the CDR3: TGCGCCAGCAGCTTGGCAGCGGGAGAGGGCGAGCAGTACTTC. Amino acid sequence: CASSLAAGEGEQYF. The chain has TRBV5-1 and TRBJ2-7, with 8 bases that match TRBD2. CDR1 and CDR2 (germline): SGHRS, YFSETQ. The CDR3 is made up of 14 amino acids. V shed 0 bases and J 6 bases; nucleotides not matched to a gene: 5.

J is TRBJ2-6 and V is TRBV5-1, with TRBD1 matching over 7 bases. The CDR3 runs to 19 residues. V trimming: 4 bases; J trimming: 4 bases; junction bases outside the gene matches: 17. The germline CDR1 and CDR2 sequences are SGHRS and YFSETQ. The CDR3 here is CASSPRTGRGASGANVLTF. For the CDR3, the DNA is TGCGCCAGCAGCCCGAGGACAGGTCGAGGGGCATCGGGGGCCAACGTCCTGACTTTC.

This clonotype occurred a few times. The chain has TRBV25-1 and TRBJ2-7; D not certain. The CDR3 has 11 residues. Per the germline V gene, CDR1 is MGHDK and CDR2 is SYGVNS. The V end lost 3 bases, the J end lost 9 bases, and 9 bases lay between the germline ends. CDR3 in amino acids: CASSDFLVQYF. CDR3 nucleotide sequence: TGTGCCAGCAGTGATTTCTTAGTGCAGTACTTC.

This clonotype was found many times. This chain links TRBV12-3 or TRBV12-4 with TRBJ2-1; tentatively, D is TRBD1 or TRBD2 (5 bases each). The length of the CDR3 is 17 residues. V lost 3 bases, J lost 4 bases, and 19 bases lay in between. The CDR3 DNA reads TGTGCCAGCAGTTTTCCCCGCTTGGGCAGGGAGTACAATGAGCAGTTCTTC. Its translation: CASSFPRLGREYNEQFF.

The V call is TRBV12-3 or TRBV12-4, the J call TRBJ1-4, with D perhaps TRBD1 (5 bases). The CDR3 loop spans 12 amino acids. Between the trimmed V and J ends, which lost 7 bases and 10 bases, there was a span of 13 bases. CDR3 sequence: CASTSTRGKLFF. The DNA of the CDR3 is TGTGCCAGCACTTCCACAAGGGGAAAACTGTTTTTT.

This clonotype has at least ten counts. The DNA is omitted, as the CDR3 cannot be located on it reliably, and the CDR3 follows TCRdb's listing. The chain employs TRBV6-5 and TRBJ2-2; TRBD1, the D gene given by the table, was not confirmed from the DNA. Germline loops: CDR1 MNHEY, CDR2 SVGAGI. The CDR3 contains 16 residues when both ends are counted. CDR3: CASSYFGPGEGGELFF.

V and J are TRBV5-4 and TRBJ1-1; 11 bases match TRBD1. This CDR3 spans 15 amino acids. CDR1 SGHNT and CDR2 YYREEE come from the germline V gene (reference sequence). J gave up 4 bases and V 5 bases, and 7 bases lay outside the gene matches. The CDR3 nucleotides are TGTGCCAGCAGTAGTCCCGGGACAGGGGGCACTGAAGCTTTCTTT. Encoded protein: CASSSPGTGGTEAFF. Supplemented by reference TRBV5-4 and TRBJ1-1, the full variable domain reads ETGVTQSPTHLIKTRGQQVTLRCSSQSGHNTVSWYQQALGQGPQFIFQYYREEENGRGNFPPRFSGLQFPNYSSELNVNALELDDSALYLCASSSPGTGGTEAFFGQGTRLTVV.

The chain uses TRBV18 and TRBJ2-1; 7 bases line up with TRBD1. CDR3 size: 15 residues. Germline V gene lookup returns CDR1 KGHSH and CDR2 LQKENI. V lost 2 bases to trimming and J lost 2 bases; unmatched junction nucleotides: 3. CDR3 loop: CASSPMGQPYNEQFF. CDR3 sequence (DNA): TGTGCCAGCTCACCAATGGGACAGCCCTACAATGAGCAGTTCTTC.

The table lists this clonotype with many counts. The CDR3 spells CASSPPGLAGVEQFF. CDR3 coding DNA: TGTGCCAGCAGCCCTCCGGGACTAGCGGGAGTTGAGCAGTTCTTC. V usage is TRBV11-2 and J usage is TRBJ2-1, with 14 nucleotides matching TRBD2. The junction had 6 bases not matched to a gene; V was cut back by 5 bases and J by 9 bases. The CDR3 runs 15 residues. CDR1 is SGHAT and CDR2 is FQNNGV in the germline V gene.

Here the CDR3 DNA reads TGTGCCAGCAGTTACTCGATGGAACGCGCGACATACACCGGGGAGCTGTTTTTT. Its protein product is CASSYSMERATYTGELFF. The chain joins TRBV6-2 or TRBV6-3 to TRBJ2-2, with no clear D. The CDR3 sequence is 18 residues long. Deletions cut 0 bases from V and 3 bases from J, with 17 bases between. The germline CDR1 and CDR2 sequences are MNHEY and SVGEGT.

There are many counts of this clonotype. The gene calls are TRBV18 and TRBJ2-2; D ambiguous. Germline CDR1 reads KGHSH; CDR2 reads LQKENI. The length of the CDR3 is 14 residues. V lost 5 bases, J lost 2 bases, and 9 bases lay in between. The CDR3: CASSKDGNTGELFF. CDR3 coding DNA: TGTGCCAGCTCAAAAGATGGAAACACCGGGGAGCTGTTTTTT.

This clonotype occurred many times. V gene TRBV20-1 combines with J gene TRBJ1-1, with 7 bases that match TRBD1. After removal of 5 bases from V and 7 bases from J, the junction contained 10 bases not matched to a gene. Germline lookup yields CDR1 DFQATT and CDR2 SNEGSKA (reference sequence). CDR3 length equals 13 residues. CDR3 nucleotides: TGCAGTGCTCCTGACAGGGCTAAGAGTGAAGCTTTCTTT. Amino acid sequence: CSAPDRAKSEAFF.

This clonotype has just a few counts. This chain links TRBV20-1 with TRBJ2-3, with D perhaps TRBD2 (5 bases). Looked up from germline, CDR1 is DFQATT and CDR2 is SNEGSKA (reference sequence). Between the trimmed V and J ends, which lost 4 bases and 5 bases, there was a span of 10 bases. This CDR3 has 12 amino acids. Here the CDR3 reads CSATAEEDTQYF. CDR3 nucleotides: TGCAGTGCTACTGCGGAGGAAGATACGCAGTATTTT.

This clonotype was observed a few times. The J gene is TRBJ1-2, the V gene TRBV7-9; D is perhaps TRBD1 (6 bases). There are 16 residues in the CDR3. Trimming took off 5 bases at V and 6 bases at J, with 22 bases between the two ends. Germline V CDR1 and CDR2: SEHNR, FQNEAQ (reference sequence). DNA for the CDR3: TGTGCCAGCAGCCGTCTGGGGGCGGCAACCTTCAATGGCTACACCTTC. This codes for CASSRLGAATFNGYTF.

This clonotype was observed at least ten times. This chain links TRBV4-3 with TRBJ2-7; perhaps TRBD1 as D (6 bases). CDR3 length: 14 amino acids. Between the trimmed V and J ends, which lost 4 bases and 6 bases, there was a span of 16 bases. The germline gives CDR1 LGHNA, CDR2 YSLEER. CDR3: CASSRLITGFEQYF. The CDR3 DNA sequence: TGCGCCAGCAGCCGCTTAATTACAGGGTTCGAGCAGTACTTC.